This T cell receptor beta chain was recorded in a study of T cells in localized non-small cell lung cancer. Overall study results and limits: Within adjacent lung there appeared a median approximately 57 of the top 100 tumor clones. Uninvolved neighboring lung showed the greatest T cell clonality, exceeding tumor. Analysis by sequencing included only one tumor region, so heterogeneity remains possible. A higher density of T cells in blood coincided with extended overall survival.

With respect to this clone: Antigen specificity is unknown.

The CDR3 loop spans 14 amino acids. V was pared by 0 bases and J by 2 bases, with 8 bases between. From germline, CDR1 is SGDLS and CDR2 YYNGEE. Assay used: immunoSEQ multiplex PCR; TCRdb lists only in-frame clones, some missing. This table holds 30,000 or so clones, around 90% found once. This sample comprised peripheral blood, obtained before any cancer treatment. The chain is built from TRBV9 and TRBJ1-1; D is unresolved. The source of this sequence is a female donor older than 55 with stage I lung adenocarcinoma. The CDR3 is CASSVVGSNTEAFF. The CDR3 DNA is TGTGCCAGCAGCGTAGTGGGCAGTAACACTGAAGCTTTCTTT.